Shown below are 32 T cell receptor beta chains from a single sample sequenced in a study of technical replicates of blood from a few donors (dated by TCRdb to about 2017). The protocol used for the library was the immunoSEQ multiplex PCR assay. What TCRdb holds here is the immuneACCESS table cut down to in-frame rearrangements. Part of the clones is not present; checked against another copy, under half of the missing clones reflect an unresolved V gene, and the others are unexplained. The sample table holds 75,000 to 90,000 clones, of which roughly 93% were seen once. Clones ranked in the top ten supply 0.24% of the sample. Sequencing was performed on T cells isolated from PBMCs. All receptors come from a human donor in good health.

The chain has TRBV5-1 and TRBJ2-1; TRBD2 agrees at 10 bases. This CDR3 is built from 16 residues. With V trimmed by 5 bases and J by 3 bases, 8 bases remained unmatched. CDR1 SGHRS and CDR2 YFSETQ come from the germline V gene. CDR3 DNA: TGCGCCAGCAGTAAGGGGACTAGCGCCGACTACAATGAGCAGTTCTTC. Translation: CASSKGTSADYNEQFF.

The chain combines TRBV11-3 with TRBJ2-3; TRBD2 agrees at 8 bases. The CDR3 has 16 residues. The ends lost 5 bases at V and 7 bases at J; junction bases unmatched: 14. Per germline, CDR1 SGHNT and CDR2 YENEEA. DNA for the CDR3: TGTGCCAGCAGCCCCCCGGGAGGGGCGGGGAGAAATACGCAGTATTTT. Protein: CASSPPGGAGRNTQYF.

The V gene is TRBV5-1, the J gene TRBJ1-6; the D is unclear. CDR1 and CDR2 (germline): SGHRS, YFSETQ. V was cut by 2 bases and J by 9 bases, with 24 bases left in between. The CDR3 sequence is 18 residues long. CDR3 residues: CASSLGIGESLVRSPLHF. In DNA, the CDR3 is TGCGCCAGCAGCTTAGGAATCGGGGAGTCACTTGTCCGTTCACCCCTCCACTTT.

V usage is TRBV6-5 and J usage is TRBJ1-2; D is undetermined. Deletions cut 6 bases from V and 5 bases from J, with 19 bases between. CDR3 length equals 15 residues. The germline gives CDR1 MNHEY, CDR2 SVGAGI. The CDR3 region is CASSLHMNTPYGYTF. The CDR3, as DNA: TGTGCCAGCAGCCTTCACATGAACACCCCATATGGCTACACCTTC.

The chain joins TRBV6-6 to TRBJ1-2; 8 bases are a match to TRBD1. The CDR3 has 14 residues. CDR1 and CDR2 (germline): MNHNY, SVGAGI (reference sequence). The V segment lost 5 bases and the J segment 0 bases; nucleotides outside the gene matches: 2. CDR3 loop: CASSDRGTNYGYTF. The CDR3 bases are TGTGCCAGCAGTGACAGGGGTACTAACTATGGCTACACCTTC.

The chain uses TRBV11-2 and TRBJ2-7; D perhaps matches TRBD1 (5 bases). Trimming removed 6 bases from V and 3 bases from J, with 12 bases in between. The CDR3 length is 13 residues. CDR1 and CDR2 from the germline V gene are SGHAT and FQNNGV. The chain's CDR3 is CASSSDSNYEQYF. The CDR3 DNA is TGTGCCAGCAGTAGTGACAGTAACTACGAGCAGTACTTC.

The rearrangement uses TRBV28 and TRBJ1-4; no clear D gene. Germline V lookup: CDR1 MDHEN, CDR2 SYDVKM. The CDR3 is 16 amino acids. V was trimmed by 7 bases and J by 10 bases, leaving 25 bases between them. The CDR3 bases are TGTGCCAGCAAAGCCGGATCCACGGGTAATAGAGCAAAACTGTTTTTT. This translates into CASKAGSTGNRAKLFF.

This clone was observed once. This chain uses TRBV25-1 with TRBJ2-3; D unresolved. Per germline, CDR1 MGHDK and CDR2 SYGVNS. The CDR3 extends over 14 amino acids. Deletions cut 4 bases from V and 0 bases from J, with 8 bases between. The CDR3 coding sequence is TGTGCCAGCAGTGCCCTTCCTAGCACAGATACGCAGTATTTT. The encoded protein is CASSALPSTDTQYF.

V is TRBV7-6 and J is TRBJ1-1; a possible D gene is TRBD1 (5 bases). Trimming took 2 bases from V and 7 from J, leaving 11 bases between them. The CDR3 is 13 amino acids. Germline lookup yields CDR1 SGHVS and CDR2 FNYEAQ. Here the CDR3 DNA reads TGTGCCAGCAGCTTAAGGGGCCCGAATGAAGCTTTCTTT. Translation: CASSLRGPNEAFF.

J is TRBJ1-3 and V is TRBV28; the D is unclear. V was trimmed by 7 bases and J by 2 bases, leaving 6 bases between them. The germline V gene has CDR1 MDHEN and CDR2 SYDVKM. CDR3 length equals 12 residues. The CDR3 coding sequence is TGTGCCAGCAATCAGGCTGGAAACACCATATATTTT. Its translation is CASNQAGNTIYF. The variable domain in full, with the rest retrieved from reference TRBV28 and TRBJ1-3, is DVKVTQSSRYLVKRTGEKVFLECVQDMDHENMFWYRQDPGLGLRLIYFSYDVKMKEKGDIPEGYSVSREKKERFSLILESASTNQTSMYLCASNQAGNTIYFGEGSWLTVV.

This clone came up once. The gene calls are TRBV4-1 and TRBJ1-5; 10 positions match TRBD1. The CDR3 is made up of 16 amino acids. Germline assignment: CDR1 MGHRA and CDR2 YSYEKL. V shed 3 bases and J 0 bases; nucleotides not matched to a gene: 2. The CDR3 reads CASSHRQGASNQPQHF. CDR3 DNA: TGCGCCAGCAGCCACCGACAGGGGGCTAGCAATCAGCCCCAGCATTTT.

A single count supports this clone. The chain is built from TRBV7-8 and TRBJ2-7, with TRBD1 identical over 9 bases. There are 16 residues in the CDR3. Trimming cost V 6 bases and J 7 bases; bases outside gene matches: 16. CDR1 SGHVS and CDR2 FQNEAQ come from the germline V gene. As DNA, the CDR3 is TGTGCCAGCAGAGCGACCGGGACAGGGAGAGGAGGGGAGCAGTACTTC. It codes for CASRATGTGRGGEQYF.

The rearrangement links TRBV7-9 to TRBJ1-2; possibly TRBD1 for D (6 bases). The CDR3 consists of 15 residues. The germline V and J ends were trimmed by 4 bases and 7 bases, with 19 bases remaining between them. CDR1 SEHNR and CDR2 FQNEAQ come from the germline V gene (reference sequence). This CDR3 reads CASSSNGQPAGGYTF. The CDR3 nucleotides read TGTGCCAGCAGCTCCAACGGACAGCCGGCGGGTGGCTACACCTTC.

The genes are TRBV11-2 and TRBJ1-2, with D possibly being TRBD1 (6 bases). The V and J ends lost 1 base and 10 bases respectively, with 16 bases between them. The CDR3 covers 14 residues. Germline V lookup: CDR1 SGHAT, CDR2 FQNNGV. The CDR3 DNA sequence: TGTGCCAGCAGCTTAGCTATTACAGGGCGCGTCTACACCTTC. Its translation is CASSLAITGRVYTF.

This clone has more than one count but fewer than ten. The chain employs TRBV6-5 and TRBJ1-1, with 12 bases matching TRBD1. The V gene end was trimmed by 6 bases and the J gene end by 8 bases; junction bases not matched to a gene: 4. Looked up from germline, CDR1 is MNHEY and CDR2 is SVGAGI. The CDR3 runs 13 residues. The CDR3 reads CASRPGQGAEAFF. In nucleotides, the CDR3 is TGTGCCAGCAGGCCGGGACAGGGGGCCGAAGCTTTCTTT.

This chain connects TRBV7-9 to TRBJ1-1, with D tentatively TRBD1 (5 bases). CDR3 length equals 14 residues. The germline gives CDR1 SEHNR, CDR2 FQNEAQ (reference sequence). V was shortened by 5 bases and J by 0 bases, with 10 bases between the two germline ends. Here the CDR3 DNA reads TGTGCCAGCAGCGAACGGGACTTGAACACTGAAGCTTTCTTT. This codes for CASSERDLNTEAFF. Looking up the rest from reference TRBV7-9 and TRBJ1-1 gives the full variable domain: DTGVSQNPRHKITKRGQNVTFRCDPISEHNRLYWYRQTLGQGPEFLTYFQNEAQLEKSRLLSDRFSAERPKGSFSTLEIQRTEQGDSAMYLCASSERDLNTEAFFGQGTRLTVV.

The chain employs TRBV11-2 and TRBJ2-2; 9 bases fit TRBD1. Germline values: CDR1 SGHAT, CDR2 FQNNGV. This CDR3 has 16 residues. J was trimmed by 5 bases and V by 5 bases; bases with no gene match: 9. DNA for the CDR3: TGTGCCAGCAGCCCATGGCGCGGACAGGGGACCGGGGAGCTGTTTTTT. Its translation is CASSPWRGQGTGELFF.

V and J are TRBV4-1 and TRBJ1-4; a weak D match, TRBD1 (6 bases). CDR1 is MGHRA, CDR2 YSYEKL, per germline. V was shortened by 5 bases and J by 8 bases, with 15 bases between the two germline ends. The CDR3 has 14 residues. The CDR3 DNA follows: TGCGCCAGCAGCGTAGCCGGACAGTTAGAAAAACTGTTTTTT. Its translation: CASSVAGQLEKLFF.

The CDR3 coding sequence is TGTGCCAGCTCGGGGGGTATCTACGAGCAGTACTTC. Its translation is CASSGGIYEQYF. The chain combines TRBV7-9 with TRBJ2-7, with 7 bases aligning to TRBD2. The CDR3 extends over 12 amino acids. Losses at the gene ends were 8 bases for V and 3 bases for J; bases not matched to a gene: 4. Germline loops: CDR1 SEHNR, CDR2 FQNEAQ (reference sequence). The full variable domain, with the rest looked up from reference TRBV7-9 and TRBJ2-7, is DTGVSQNPRHKITKRGQNVTFRCDPISEHNRLYWYRQTLGQGPEFLTYFQNEAQLEKSRLLSDRFSAERPKGSFSTLEIQRTEQGDSAMYLCASSGGIYEQYFGPGTRLTVT.

V usage is TRBV14 and J usage is TRBJ1-1; no firm D call. V gave up 2 bases and J gave up 8 bases, with 27 bases separating them. Per germline, CDR1 SGHDN and CDR2 FVKESK. This CDR3 is 18 amino acids long. The CDR3 sequence: CASSQNIILGRLGIEAFF. The CDR3 DNA is TGTGCCAGCAGCCAAAATATAATATTGGGGAGGTTGGGGATAGAAGCTTTCTTT.

The chain is built from TRBV5-1 and TRBJ2-3, with TRBD1 as a possible D gene (8 bases). With 1 base removed from V and 4 bases from J, the gap between germline ends came to 10 bases. This CDR3 region has 14 residues. Looked up from germline, CDR1 is SGHRS and CDR2 is YFSETQ. CDR3 coding DNA: TGCGCCAGCAGCTTGACAGGGGGGGCAGATACGCAGTATTTT. Protein product: CASSLTGGADTQYF.

This chain uses TRBV7-9 with TRBJ1-2; D is unclear. Germline-derived CDR1 and CDR2 are SEHNR and FQNEAQ (reference sequence). Trimming removed 1 base from V and 2 bases from J, with 20 bases in between. This CDR3 has 18 residues. The CDR3 region is CASSLGIREGISNYGYTF. The CDR3 DNA reads as TGTGCCAGCAGCTTAGGTATAAGGGAGGGAATCTCAAACTATGGCTACACCTTC.

The rearrangement uses TRBV6-1 and TRBJ1-4; D remains unclear. The CDR3 consists of 14 residues. Between the trimmed V and J ends, which lost 6 bases and 5 bases, there was a span of 13 bases. The germline CDR1 and CDR2 sequences are MNHNS and SASEGT. This chain's CDR3 is CASRAGVPNEKLFF. The CDR3 bases are TGTGCCAGCAGAGCAGGTGTTCCGAATGAAAAACTGTTTTTT.

V and J are TRBV5-1 and TRBJ2-1; maybe TRBD2 (6 bases). The CDR3 is made up of 17 amino acids. The V gene's germline CDR1 is SGHRS and CDR2 YFSETQ. V gave up 0 bases and J gave up 0 bases, with 13 bases separating them. The DNA of the CDR3 is TGCGCCAGCAGCTTGGTAATTATGGGGGGCTCCTACAATGAGCAGTTCTTC. Its translation: CASSLVIMGGSYNEQFF.

This chain uses TRBV18 with TRBJ1-4; TRBD1 agrees at 7 bases. This CDR3 is 15 amino acids long. Germline V CDR1 and CDR2: KGHSH, LQKENI. V was pared by 3 bases and J by 3 bases, with 4 bases of the junction left unmatched. CDR3 nucleotides: TGTGCCAGCTCACCGTACAGGGGTCCTAATGAAAAACTGTTTTTT. Protein sequence: CASSPYRGPNEKLFF.

The chain employs TRBV19 and TRBJ1-2; D gene uncertain. The CDR3 has 13 residues. Deletions cut 5 bases from V and 8 bases from J, with 15 bases between. Germline V gives CDR1 LNHDA, CDR2 SQIVND (reference sequence). The DNA of the CDR3 is TGTGCCAGTAGTCTGCGGACCGGGAAGGGCTACACCTTC. Amino acid sequence: CASSLRTGKGYTF.

V gene TRBV5-6 combines with J gene TRBJ1-5, with D possibly TRBD1 on 6 matching bases. Germline V lookup: CDR1 SGHDT, CDR2 YYEEEE. The CDR3 consists of 14 residues. V dropped 0 bases and J dropped 4 bases, with 8 bases sitting between them. CDR3 sequence reads: CASSLAQGNQPQHF. The DNA of the CDR3 is TGTGCCAGCAGCTTGGCTCAGGGGAATCAGCCCCAGCATTTT.

The chain combines TRBV10-1 with TRBJ2-7; D possibly corresponds to TRBD1 (6 bases). V gave up 0 bases and J gave up 5 bases, with 14 bases separating them. The CDR3 covers 15 residues. Germline V gene sequence: CDR1 WNHNN, CDR2 SYGVQD (reference sequence). CDR3 amino acids: CASSESIEGVDEQYF. CDR3 DNA sequence: TGCGCCAGCAGTGAGTCGATTGAGGGGGTAGACGAGCAGTACTTC.

This chain links TRBV27 with TRBJ2-5; 7 bases map to TRBD1. Per the germline V gene, CDR1 is MNHEY and CDR2 is SMNVEV (reference sequence). The CDR3 is 14 amino acids. With 5 bases clipped from V and 1 base from J, the junction kept 4 bases outside the gene matches. CDR3 nucleotides: TGTGCCAGCAGTGCACAGGGGCTCCAAGAGACCCAGTACTTC. Amino acids: CASSAQGLQETQYF.

This clone came up once. The rearrangement uses TRBV11-2 and TRBJ2-2, with D possibly matching TRBD1 (6 bases). The CDR3 contains 16 residues. CDR1 and CDR2 (germline): SGHAT, FQNNGV. The V and J ends lost 5 bases and 6 bases respectively, with 19 bases between them. The CDR3 sequence is CASSAITGRPSGELFF. Here the CDR3 DNA reads TGTGCCAGCAGCGCGATAACAGGGCGACCCTCCGGGGAGCTGTTTTTT.

CDR3 region: CASSGLGQGNTGELFF. Written as DNA, the CDR3 is TGTGCCAGCAGCGGGTTGGGACAGGGGAACACCGGGGAGCTGTTTTTT. The chain combines TRBV9 with TRBJ2-2; the match to TRBD1 covers 9 bases. The J segment lost 1 base and the V segment lost 3 bases, leaving 4 bases of the junction unmatched. This CDR3 region has 16 residues. The germline gives CDR1 SGDLS, CDR2 YYNGEE.

The J gene is TRBJ1-2, the V gene TRBV11-3, with no clear D. The V gene's germline CDR1 is SGHNT and CDR2 YENEEA. Trimming took 5 bases from V and 8 from J, leaving 12 bases between them. The CDR3 covers 12 residues. DNA for the CDR3: TGTGCCAGCAGCCGACGACAATACGGCTACACCTTC. This translates into CASSRRQYGYTF.